These 31 T cell receptor beta chains were all obtained from the same sample, sequenced in a study of T cells after yellow fever vaccination. TCRdb re-called the 5' RACE reads through MiXCR, storing one row per CDR3 protein. The sample holds hundreds of thousands of distinct CDR3 sequences, approximately 10% seen once. The material sequenced was CD4+ T cells sorted from PBMCs, taken 5 days after the yellow fever booster vaccination. All receptors come from a man younger than 35 who received the YFV17D yellow fever vaccine.

This clonotype showed up many times. The gene calls are TRBV6-5 and TRBJ2-6; tentatively, D is TRBD2 (7 bases). Trimming took off 6 bases at V and 4 bases at J, with 22 bases between the two ends. The CDR3 is 18 amino acids. Germline CDR1 reads MNHEY; CDR2 reads SVGAGI. The CDR3 nucleotides read TGTGCCAGCAGCCTCTGGGAGGGGGGGGACTCCGGGGCCAACGTCCTGACTTTC. It yields the protein CASSLWEGGDSGANVLTF.

V usage is TRBV19 and J usage is TRBJ2-5; possible D gene TRBD2, 6 bases. The germline gives CDR1 LNHDA, CDR2 SQIVND (reference sequence). The CDR3 runs 14 residues. The ends were cut back, 7 bases at V and 5 bases at J, with 17 bases in the middle. The chain's CDR3 is CASNSGLGGETQYF. CDR3 DNA: TGTGCCAGTAATTCGGGCTTAGGAGGGGAGACCCAGTACTTC.

The chain couples TRBV30 to TRBJ1-2; D uncertain. Germline V gives CDR1 GTSNPN, CDR2 SVGIG (reference sequence). Trimming took 7 bases from V and 1 from J, leaving 19 bases between them. This CDR3 contains 15 residues. The CDR3 here is CALRRSLWLNYGYTF. The DNA of the CDR3 is TGTGCCTTACGACGGAGCCTTTGGCTTAACTATGGCTACACCTTC.

The J gene is TRBJ1-2, the V gene TRBV5-5; unclear D gene. The CDR3 spans 13 residues. Trimming stripped 0 bases from V and 4 bases from J, with 7 bases between. Germline CDR1 SGHKS, CDR2 YYEKEE (reference sequence). The CDR3 DNA follows: TGTGCCAGCAGCTTGGCCTCTGTCTATGGCTACACCTTC. Residues: CASSLASVYGYTF.

This clonotype came up a few times. J is TRBJ1-1 and V is TRBV5-1; D possibly corresponds to TRBD1 (6 bases). V was shortened by 3 bases and J by 5 bases, with 11 bases between the two germline ends. Germline assignment: CDR1 SGHRS and CDR2 YFSETQ. CDR3 size: 13 residues. Here the CDR3 reads CASSSEGGTEAFF. DNA of the CDR3: TGCGCCAGCAGCTCGGAGGGGGGGACTGAAGCTTTCTTT.

This clonotype was recorded a few times. The V gene is TRBV6-2 or TRBV6-3, the J gene TRBJ1-5; no firm D call. This CDR3 has 16 amino acids. Trimming took 8 bases from V and 4 from J, leaving 21 bases between them. Germline V gives CDR1 MNHEY, CDR2 SVGEGT. CDR3 DNA: TGTGCCAGCGGGAGGAACTGGGGAGTGTTGAATCAGCCCCAGCATTTT. Amino acids: CASGRNWGVLNQPQHF.

This clonotype occurred a few times. The V and J genes are TRBV12-3 or TRBV12-4 and TRBJ2-2, with D tentatively TRBD1 (6 bases). Deletions cut 6 bases from V and 4 bases from J, with 12 bases between. The CDR3 has 14 amino acids. CDR3 sequence reads: CASSRAGVTGELFF. DNA for the CDR3: TGTGCCAGCAGCCGAGCAGGGGTCACCGGGGAGCTGTTTTTT.

This clonotype appeared many times. The chain joins TRBV7-2 to TRBJ2-3, with D uncertain. Trimming removed 4 bases from V and 0 bases from J, with 8 bases in between. Germline CDR1 and CDR2: SGHTA and FQGNSA. The CDR3 spans 14 residues. The CDR3 DNA sequence: TGTGCCAGCAGCTCCTGGGTCAGCACAGATACGCAGTATTTT. It is translated as CASSSWVSTDTQYF.

This clonotype was picked up a small number of times. The chain combines TRBV20-1 with TRBJ1-6, with D unclear. With 2 bases removed from V and 8 bases from J, the gap between germline ends came to 10 bases. The germline CDR1 and CDR2 sequences are DFQATT and SNEGSKA (reference sequence). This CDR3 spans 13 amino acids. CDR3 DNA: TGCAGTGCTAGAAAAGGGCTCGATTCACCCCTCCACTTT. It yields the protein CSARKGLDSPLHF.

The chain links TRBV7-6 to TRBJ2-7; D is possibly TRBD1 or TRBD2 (5 bases each). Germline CDR1 and CDR2: SGHVS and FNYEAQ. The CDR3 loop spans 20 amino acids. Trimming took off 3 bases at V and 2 bases at J, with 29 bases between the two ends. CDR3 coding DNA: TGTGCCAGCAGCTTCGCCCCGGCGAGGGGCGGGTTGAGTTTCGCCTACGAGCAGTACGTC. Encoded protein: CASSFAPARGGLSFAYEQYV.

The chain combines TRBV7-2 with TRBJ2-7; D is perhaps TRBD2 (6 bases). Germline loops: CDR1 SGHTA, CDR2 FQGNSA. V lost 5 bases to trimming and J lost 6 bases, with 20 bases between them. This CDR3 is built from 15 residues. Here the CDR3 DNA reads TGTGCCAGCAGCCACGGGACTTACCCCCCCCTCGAGCAGTACTTC. Translating gives CASSHGTYPPLEQYF. Based on the CDR3 plus reference TRBV7-2 and TRBJ2-7, the full variable domain is GAGVSQSPSNKVTEKGKDVELRCDPISGHTALYWYRQSLGQGLEFLIYFQGNSAPDKSGLPSDRFSAERTGGSVSTLTIQRTQQEDSAVYLCASSHGTYPPLEQYFGPGTRLTVT.

The sample holds a few counts of this clonotype. For the CDR3, the DNA is TGTGCCATCAGTGTAGACCCCGGTATAGCATATGGCTACACCTTC. The encoded protein is CAISVDPGIAYGYTF. The rearrangement links TRBV10-3 to TRBJ1-2; no reliable D call. The V end lost 4 bases, the J end lost 5 bases, and 17 bases lay between the germline ends. The V gene's germline CDR1 is ENHRY and CDR2 SYGVKD. This CDR3 has 15 residues.

The table lists this clonotype with a few counts. This chain joins TRBV7-2 and TRBJ1-1; D is unresolved. Germline V lookup: CDR1 SGHTA, CDR2 FQGNSA. V dropped 2 bases and J dropped 6 bases, with 13 bases sitting between them. The CDR3 extends over 14 amino acids. As DNA, the CDR3 is TGTGCCAGCAGCTTAACGTACATTACTGCTGAAGCTTTCTTT. Translating gives CASSLTYITAEAFF.

This clonotype was picked up many times. The chain employs TRBV7-2 and TRBJ2-5; the match to TRBD2 covers 8 bases. The CDR3 totals 17 residues. J gave up 5 bases and V 2 bases, and 13 bases lay outside the gene matches. Germline-derived CDR1 and CDR2 are SGHTA and FQGNSA. This CDR3 is CASSLRRGAAARETQYF. CDR3 nucleotides: TGTGCCAGCAGCTTAAGGCGGGGGGCCGCGGCTCGCGAGACCCAGTACTTC.

In this sample, this clonotype turned up many times. The V call is TRBV4-2, the J call TRBJ2-1; TRBD2 agrees at 7 bases. This CDR3 has 14 residues. Germline CDR1 reads LGHNA; CDR2 reads YNFKEQ. V trimming: 8 bases; J trimming: 5 bases; junction bases outside the gene matches: 9. The CDR3 sequence: CASGERGPNNEQFF. DNA of the CDR3: TGTGCCAGCGGGGAGCGGGGACCGAACAATGAGCAGTTCTTC.

There are a few counts of this clonotype. As DNA, the CDR3 is TGTGCCAGCAGTTATCGGGACAGGGGTGGCTATGGCTACACCTTC. Translation: CASSYRDRGGYGYTF. The rearrangement uses TRBV6-5 and TRBJ1-2, with 10 bases matching TRBD1. J was trimmed by 4 bases and V by 3 bases; bases with no gene match: 5. CDR1 is MNHEY and CDR2 is SVGAGI in the germline V gene. The CDR3 is 15 amino acids.

This rearrangement joins TRBV5-1 to TRBJ2-7; possibly TRBD1 or TRBD2 for D (5 bases each). This CDR3 is built from 16 residues. V gave up 4 bases and J gave up 0 bases, with 17 bases separating them. Germline CDR1 is SGHRS and CDR2 is YFSETQ. The CDR3 DNA reads TGCGCCAGCAGCCCATACGGGACCTTAAGCTCCTACGAGCAGTACTTC. It translates to CASSPYGTLSSYEQYF.

This clonotype was counted between two and nine times. V usage is TRBV12-3 or TRBV12-4 and J usage is TRBJ1-2; D not resolved. The CDR3 length is 14 residues. Trimming cost V 7 bases and J 2 bases, with 14 bases left between them. CDR3 sequence (DNA): TGTGCCAGCACTGACCGCTCTCCGAACTATGGCTACACCTTC. Amino acid sequence: CASTDRSPNYGYTF.

The chain combines TRBV27 with TRBJ2-5; 12 bases line up with TRBD2. V trimming: 2 bases; J trimming: 9 bases; junction bases outside the gene matches: 7. Per germline, CDR1 MNHEY and CDR2 SMNVEV (reference sequence). This CDR3 contains 15 residues. The DNA for the CDR3 is TGTGCCAGCAGTTTACTAGCGGGGGGGCGGGGGGCCCAGTACTTC. It is translated as CASSLLAGGRGAQYF.

This clonotype was detected many times. Written as DNA, the CDR3 is TGTGCCAGCAGCCTAGCGGAGGGGCAAGAGACCCAGTACTTC. Its translation: CASSLAEGQETQYF. The chain has TRBV12-3 or TRBV12-4 and TRBJ2-5; 7 bases fit TRBD2. The CDR3 has 14 residues. The junction had 6 bases not matched to a gene; V was cut back by 6 bases and J by 2 bases.

This clonotype has just one count. The chain uses TRBV20-1 and TRBJ2-5; D is perhaps TRBD1 (6 bases). Germline loops: CDR1 DFQATT, CDR2 SNEGSKA (reference sequence). The CDR3 runs to 13 residues. The CDR3 region is CSRRGGWGETQYF. The CDR3 DNA reads as TGCAGCCGGAGAGGGGGATGGGGGGAGACCCAGTACTTC.

The chain links TRBV20-1 to TRBJ2-3; TRBD2 is a possible D gene (5 bases). Germline V gene lookup returns CDR1 DFQATT and CDR2 SNEGSKA (reference sequence). This CDR3 has 13 amino acids. V was clipped by 6 bases and J by 4 bases, with 14 bases between them. CDR3 bases: TGCAGTGCGGGAGACCTCTCTCCAGATACGCAGTATTTT. Its protein product is CSAGDLSPDTQYF.

The chain uses TRBV7-2 and TRBJ1-1; no clear D gene. Trimming stripped 8 bases from V and 0 bases from J, with 13 bases between. The germline V gene encodes CDR1 SGHTA and CDR2 FQGNSA. The CDR3 length is 14 residues. CDR3 region: CASRVRALNTEAFF. CDR3 nucleotides: TGTGCCAGCCGAGTAAGGGCCTTGAACACTGAAGCTTTCTTT. Full variable domain (missing parts from reference TRBV7-2 and TRBJ1-1): GAGVSQSPSNKVTEKGKDVELRCDPISGHTALYWYRQSLGQGLEFLIYFQGNSAPDKSGLPSDRFSAERTGGSVSTLTIQRTQQEDSAVYLCASRVRALNTEAFFGQGTRLTVV.

The chain combines TRBV5-1 with TRBJ2-1; D gene unclear. Per germline, CDR1 SGHRS and CDR2 YFSETQ. The V and J ends lost 4 bases and 0 bases respectively, with 17 bases between them. The CDR3 covers 17 residues. The CDR3 is CASSADVPPSSYNEQFF. For the CDR3, the DNA is TGCGCCAGCAGCGCTGATGTGCCGCCGAGCTCCTACAATGAGCAGTTCTTC.

The chain joins TRBV3-1 to TRBJ1-6; the D is unclear. The CDR3 has 14 residues. The germline gives CDR1 LGHDT, CDR2 YNNKEL (reference sequence). The ends were cut back, 4 bases at V and 9 bases at J, with 13 bases in the middle. The CDR3 loop is CASSRLPPPSPLHF. The CDR3, as DNA: TGTGCCAGCAGCCGACTACCTCCGCCTTCACCCCTCCACTTT.

CDR3 sequence reads: CASSLLELTAERELFF. In nucleotides, the CDR3 is TGTGCCAGCAGTTTGTTGGAATTGACGGCAGAGCGTGAACTGTTTTTT. This sequence joins TRBV28 and TRBJ1-4; D remains unclear. Germline CDR1 and CDR2: MDHEN and SYDVKM. The length of the CDR3 is 16 residues. V lost 3 bases to trimming and J lost 12 bases, with 23 bases between them.

This clonotype came up a few times. The chain is built from TRBV5-1 and TRBJ2-5, with D possibly matching TRBD1 (7 bases). Trimming shortened V by 4 bases and J by 0 bases, and 10 bases separated the two germline ends. The CDR3 spans 14 residues. Germline V gene lookup returns CDR1 SGHRS and CDR2 YFSETQ. The CDR3 loop reads CASSAGQNQETQYF. In DNA form, the CDR3 reads TGCGCCAGCAGCGCGGGACAGAACCAAGAGACCCAGTACTTC.

The rearrangement joins TRBV7-3 to TRBJ2-1; D is unclear. Trimming took 5 bases from V and 0 from J, leaving 14 bases between them. Germline lookup yields CDR1 SGHTA and CDR2 FQGTGA. This CDR3 has 16 residues. The CDR3, as DNA: TGTGCCAGCAGCAAGACCGGACCTAGCTCCTACAATGAGCAGTTCTTC. This gives the protein CASSKTGPSSYNEQFF.

The rearrangement links TRBV4-3 to TRBJ2-3; 8 bases are shared with TRBD2. CDR1 is LGHNA and CDR2 is YSLEER in the germline V gene. The CDR3 has 17 residues. V trimming: 0 bases; J trimming: 2 bases; junction bases outside the gene matches: 7. In DNA, the CDR3 is TGCGCCAGCAGCCAAGACTTTAGCGGGGCCCACACAGATACGCAGTATTTT. It codes for CASSQDFSGAHTDTQYF.

This clonotype has at least ten counts. V and J are TRBV7-2 and TRBJ1-5; D not resolved. Trimming removed 4 bases at V and 2 bases at J, with 9 bases between. The CDR3 sequence is 14 residues long. Germline assignment: CDR1 SGHTA and CDR2 FQGNSA. CDR3 coding DNA: TGTGCCAGCAGCTCGATTGAACGCAATCAGCCCCAGCATTTT. The encoded protein is CASSSIERNQPQHF.

This clonotype turned up a few times. The V call is TRBV7-2, the J call TRBJ1-5, with D maybe TRBD1 (5 bases). V was cut by 0 bases and J by 5 bases, with 14 bases left in between. The CDR3 is 16 amino acids. In germline, CDR1 is SGHTA, CDR2 FQGNSA. This chain's CDR3 is CASSLAQAGGDQPQHF. The CDR3 DNA reads as TGTGCCAGCAGCTTAGCGCAGGCAGGAGGGGATCAGCCCCAGCATTTT.